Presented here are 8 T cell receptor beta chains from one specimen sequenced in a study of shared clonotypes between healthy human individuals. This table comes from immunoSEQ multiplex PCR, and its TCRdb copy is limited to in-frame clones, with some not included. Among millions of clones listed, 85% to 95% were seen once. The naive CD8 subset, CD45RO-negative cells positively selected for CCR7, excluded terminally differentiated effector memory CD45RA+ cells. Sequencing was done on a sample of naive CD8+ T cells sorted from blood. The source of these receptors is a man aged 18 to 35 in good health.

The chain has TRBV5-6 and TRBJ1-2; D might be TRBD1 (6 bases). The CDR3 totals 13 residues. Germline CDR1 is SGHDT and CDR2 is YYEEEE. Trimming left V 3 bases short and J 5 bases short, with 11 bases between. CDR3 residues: CASSWDTRYGYTF. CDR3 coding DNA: TGTGCCAGCAGCTGGGACACTAGATATGGCTACACCTTC.

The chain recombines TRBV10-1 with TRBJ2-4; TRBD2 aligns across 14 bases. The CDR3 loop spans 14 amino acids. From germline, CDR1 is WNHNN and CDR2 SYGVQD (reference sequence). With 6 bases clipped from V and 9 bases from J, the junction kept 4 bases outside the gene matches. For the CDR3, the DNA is TGCGCCAGCAGCGAGGGACTAGCGGGGGCCATTCAGTACTTC. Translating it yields CASSEGLAGAIQYF.

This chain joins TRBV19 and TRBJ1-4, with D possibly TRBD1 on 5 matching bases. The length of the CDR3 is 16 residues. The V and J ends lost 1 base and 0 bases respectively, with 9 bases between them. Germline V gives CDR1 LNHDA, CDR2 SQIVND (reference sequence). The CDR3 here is CASSIVEGTTNEKLFF. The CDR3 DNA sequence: TGTGCCAGTAGTATAGTGGAGGGGACAACTAATGAAAAACTGTTTTTT.

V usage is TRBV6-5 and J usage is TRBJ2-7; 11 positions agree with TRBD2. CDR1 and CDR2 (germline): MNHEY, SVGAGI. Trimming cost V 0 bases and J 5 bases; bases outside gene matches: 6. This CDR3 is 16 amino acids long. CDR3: CASSYSTSGSFHEQYF. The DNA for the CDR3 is TGTGCCAGCAGTTACTCCACTAGCGGGAGTTTCCACGAGCAGTACTTC.

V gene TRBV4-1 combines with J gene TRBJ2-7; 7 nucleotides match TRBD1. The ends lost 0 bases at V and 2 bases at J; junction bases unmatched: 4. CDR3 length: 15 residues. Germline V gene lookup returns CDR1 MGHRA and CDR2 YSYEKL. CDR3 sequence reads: CASSQEGTVPYEQYF. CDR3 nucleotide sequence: TGCGCCAGCAGCCAAGAGGGGACAGTCCCCTACGAGCAGTACTTC.

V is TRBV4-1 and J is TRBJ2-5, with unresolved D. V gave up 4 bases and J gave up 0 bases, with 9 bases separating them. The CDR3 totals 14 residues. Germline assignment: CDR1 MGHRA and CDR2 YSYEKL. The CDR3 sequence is CASSPYRYQETQYF. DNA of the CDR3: TGCGCCAGCAGCCCCTACCGCTACCAAGAGACCCAGTACTTC.

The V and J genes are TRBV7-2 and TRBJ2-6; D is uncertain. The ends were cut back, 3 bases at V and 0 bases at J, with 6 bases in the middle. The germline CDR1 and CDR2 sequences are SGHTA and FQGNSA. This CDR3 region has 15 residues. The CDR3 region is CASSFSDSGANVLTF. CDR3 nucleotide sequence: TGTGCCAGCAGCTTCTCAGACTCTGGGGCCAACGTCCTGACTTTC.

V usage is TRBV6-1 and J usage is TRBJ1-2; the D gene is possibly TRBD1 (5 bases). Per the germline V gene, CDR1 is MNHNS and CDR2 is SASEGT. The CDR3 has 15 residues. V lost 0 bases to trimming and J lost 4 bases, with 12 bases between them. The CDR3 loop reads CASSEAAQGPYGYTF. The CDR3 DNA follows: TGTGCCAGCAGTGAAGCAGCGCAGGGCCCCTATGGCTACACCTTC.